A selection of T cell receptor beta chains follows, all from one sample in a study of a mutant IDH1 vaccine in newly diagnosed glioma. Their recognized antigens are unknown. Repertoires were generated with immunoSEQ multiplex PCR, while TCRdb's copy carries only in-frame clones and drops some. Of 120,000 or so clones in the sample, over 75% were seen once. This specimen consisted of PBMCs, obtained from a glioma patient whose treatment included an IDH1 peptide vaccine. These receptors came from a man aged 35 to 55 with glioma. CDR3s leave out the opening cysteine and the closing phenylalanine or tryptophan. D genes are given only for firm matches.

>TRBJ2-7|.|TRBV10-3
AISEGGTYEQY
>TRBJ2-5|TRBD2|TRBV5-4
ASSGTSGTQETQY
>TRBJ1-6|TRBD1|TRBV5-6
ASSLAGGQAWNSPLH
>TRBJ2-5|.|TRBV7-3
ASSPLGVGTQY
>TRBJ2-3|.|TRBV19
ASSNRRSSTDTQY
>TRBJ2-7|TRBD1|TRBV7-2
ASSSRQGRNEQY
>TRBJ2-1|TRBD2|TRBV30
AWNKRGPGNEQF
>TRBJ2-2|TRBD1|TRBV6-5
ASSYSGTGLTGELF
>TRBJ2-7|.|TRBV21-1
ASSKCPQEGLSYEQY
>TRBJ1-5|.|TRBV19
ASSIVNQPQH